The present entry profiles one TCR beta chain with its context. The junction had 1 base not matched to a gene; V was cut back by 4 bases and J by 5 bases. In germline, CDR1 is ENHRY, CDR2 SYGVKD. CDR3 length equals 13 residues. The source of the sample is a study of blood T cell repertoires in COVID-19. Original data processing: Quantification of nucleated cells was approximated via reference gene primer amplification. The data were produced by immunoSEQ multiplex PCR, yet TCRdb's version contains in-frame clones alone and is incomplete. That table supplies the V and J calls and clone size; D and trimming were determined from the DNA. This sample has around 110,000 clones, with roughly 83% found just once.

This TCR was recovered from a man aged 25-45 years with acute or convalescent COVID-19. This rearrangement joins TRBV10-3 to TRBJ2-4; 8 bases line up with TRBD1. Sequencing was carried out using peripheral blood. CDR3 protein: CAISVDRENIQYF. The CDR3 coding sequence is TGTGCCATCAGTGTGGACAGGGAAAACATTCAGTACTTC.